This TCR beta chain was sequenced for a study of T cell changes during pregnancy in multiple sclerosis. The CDR3 has 14 residues. In germline, CDR1 is MRHNA, CDR2 SNTAGT. V lost 3 bases and J 7 bases, leaving 10 bases between the germline ends. Generated by immunoSEQ multiplex PCR, the TCRdb table keeps only in-frame clones and is missing some. Of tens of thousands of clones listed, under 95% are singletons. This clonotype originated in a female donor in good health, enrolled as a control in a pregnancy study. The chain joins TRBV6-4 to TRBJ1-6, with a weak D call TRBD1 (5 bases). This sample comprised peripheral blood, obtained in the first trimester of pregnancy. Here the CDR3 DNA reads TGTGCCAGCAGTGAGGGGGAGGGGAATTCACCCCTCCACTTT. The encoded protein is CASSEGEGNSPLHF.